This passage covers 22 T cell receptor beta chains from one sample sequenced in a study of molecular identifiers for immune sequencing clone quantification. One entry per CDR3 protein results from TCRdb running MiXCR on the PCR reads. This table holds about 100,000 distinct CDR3 sequences, roughly 38% found once. Source material: naive CD8+ T cells from blood, with Jurkat cell RNA spiked in. Subset reported: FACS-sorted CD8+CD4-CCR7+CD45RA+ naive T cells. These receptors were taken from a human donor in good health. Some libraries in this study had Jurkat cell RNA spiked in.

There are a few counts of this clonotype. The chain uses TRBV28 and TRBJ2-7; D unresolved. The CDR3 has 15 residues. V lost 4 bases, J lost 0 bases, and 13 bases lay in between. CDR1 and CDR2 (germline): MDHEN, SYDVKM. The CDR3 protein is CASSSRAYSSYEQYF. In nucleotides, the CDR3 is TGTGCCAGCAGTTCCCGGGCCTACAGCTCCTACGAGCAGTACTTC.

The sample holds a few counts of this clonotype. This chain links TRBV7-9 with TRBJ1-4, with D possibly being TRBD1 (5 bases). The CDR3 spans 15 residues. V lost 0 bases and J 4 bases, leaving 9 bases between the germline ends. The germline gives CDR1 SEHNR, CDR2 FQNEAQ (reference sequence). The CDR3 DNA sequence: TGTGCCAGCAGCTTAGCGCCAGGGAGTAATGAAAAACTGTTTTTT. Its protein product is CASSLAPGSNEKLFF. Variable domain in full (rest from reference TRBV7-9 and TRBJ1-4): DTGVSQNPRHKITKRGQNVTFRCDPISEHNRLYWYRQTLGQGPEFLTYFQNEAQLEKSRLLSDRFSAERPKGSFSTLEIQRTEQGDSAMYLCASSLAPGSNEKLFFGSGTQLSVL.

This clonotype has at least ten counts. This chain links TRBV5-4 with TRBJ1-4; no reliable D call. V gave up 4 bases and J gave up 6 bases, with 13 bases separating them. The CDR3 has 14 amino acids. CDR1 and CDR2 from the germline V gene are SGHNT and YYREEE (reference sequence). The CDR3 sequence is CASSPRTDDEKLFF. DNA of the CDR3: TGTGCCAGCAGCCCCCGGACTGATGATGAAAAACTGTTTTTT.

The chain has TRBV25-1 and TRBJ1-2; no definite D call. The CDR3 totals 16 residues. Germline CDR1 and CDR2: MGHDK and SYGVNS. Trimming left V 3 bases short and J 4 bases short, with 18 bases between. The CDR3 nucleotides read TGTGCCAGCAGTGATGAAAGCTATCTCCCCTCCTATGGCTACACCTTC. As protein: CASSDESYLPSYGYTF.

Ten or more counts support this clonotype. The chain recombines TRBV9 with TRBJ1-1, with D perhaps matching TRBD1 (6 bases). V was pared by 3 bases and J by 0 bases, with 12 bases between. Per the germline V gene, CDR1 is SGDLS and CDR2 is YYNGEE. The CDR3 contains 15 residues. The CDR3 reads CASSARTDMNTEAFF. The CDR3 DNA follows: TGTGCCAGCAGCGCAAGGACAGACATGAACACTGAAGCTTTCTTT.

Many counts were recorded for this clonotype. The chain employs TRBV7-9 and TRBJ2-5; tentative D call: TRBD1 (6 bases). Germline assignment: CDR1 SEHNR and CDR2 FQNEAQ (reference sequence). V was clipped by 1 base and J by 0 bases, with 12 bases between them. The CDR3 is made up of 16 amino acids. CDR3 residues: CASSLDGTQYQETQYF. In DNA form, the CDR3 reads TGTGCCAGCAGCTTAGATGGGACACAGTACCAAGAGACCCAGTACTTC. Full variable domain (missing parts from reference TRBV7-9 and TRBJ2-5): DTGVSQNPRHKITKRGQNVTFRCDPISEHNRLYWYRQTLGQGPEFLTYFQNEAQLEKSRLLSDRFSAERPKGSFSTLEIQRTEQGDSAMYLCASSLDGTQYQETQYFGPGTRLLVL.

The CDR3 sequence: CASSWGFDRDTEAFF. DNA for the CDR3: TGTGCCAGCAGCTGGGGCTTCGACAGGGACACTGAAGCTTTCTTT. The J gene is TRBJ1-1, the V gene TRBV28, with 7 bases that match TRBD1. The CDR3 is 15 residues long. J lost 3 bases, V lost 6 bases, and 10 bases had no gene match. Germline V gene sequence: CDR1 MDHEN, CDR2 SYDVKM.

Worth noting for this clonotype: The final CDR3 position lacks the conserved phenylalanine or tryptophan, pointing to a likely read error. The limits of the CDR3 on the DNA are not certain, so only TCRdb's listed CDR3 is given. The chain carries TRBV4-3 and TRBJ1-1. The CDR3 has 13 amino acids, counting both end residues. CDR1 is LGHNA and CDR2 is YSLEER in the germline V gene. The CDR3 sequence: CASRKTVDTEAFL.

Concerning this clonotype: The conserved phenylalanine or tryptophan normally closing the CDR3 is absent here, so this likely arose from a read error. The CDR3 is CASSIGTPPYEQYL. The CDR3, as DNA: TGTGCCAGTAGTATTGGGACACCACCCTACGAGCAGTACCTC. The chain has TRBV19 and TRBJ2-7, with D possibly TRBD1 on 6 matching bases. The CDR3 extends over 14 amino acids. Germline CDR1 is LNHDA and CDR2 is SQIVND (reference sequence). V lost 3 bases, J lost 2 bases, and 11 bases lay in between.

This clonotype came up a few times. The chain employs TRBV27 and TRBJ2-1; weak D call: TRBD2 (6 bases). CDR1 and CDR2 from the germline V gene are MNHEY and SMNVEV (reference sequence). The germline V and J ends were trimmed by 0 bases and 1 base, with 10 bases remaining between them. The CDR3 extends over 16 amino acids. The CDR3 is CASSLSGGGSYNEQFF. CDR3 nucleotide sequence: TGTGCCAGCAGTTTATCGGGGGGTGGATCCTACAATGAGCAGTTCTTC.

There are many counts of this clonotype. The V and J genes are TRBV7-8 and TRBJ2-7; 7 bases map to TRBD2. The CDR3 length is 14 residues. CDR1 and CDR2 from the germline V gene are SGHVS and FQNEAQ. Trimming removed 4 bases from V and 5 bases from J; junction bases left unmatched: 8. CDR3 sequence: CASSYRLAPHEQYF. DNA for the CDR3: TGTGCCAGCAGCTACCGACTAGCTCCCCACGAGCAGTACTTC.

The sample holds one count of this clonotype. DNA of the CDR3: TGTGCCAGCAGGGCCGGGATTAGTAATTCACCCCTCCACTTT. This gives the protein CASRAGISNSPLHF. The rearrangement joins TRBV28 to TRBJ1-6; no clear D gene. Looked up from germline, CDR1 is MDHEN and CDR2 is SYDVKM. Trimming removed 6 bases at V and 6 bases at J, with 12 bases between. This CDR3 has 14 residues.

The chain combines TRBV4-3 with TRBJ1-4; tentative D call: TRBD1 (5 bases). The V end was cut by 5 bases, the J end by 5 bases, with 18 bases between. CDR3 size: 16 residues. Germline V CDR1 and CDR2: LGHNA, YSLEER. The CDR3 sequence is CASSSLGVGPNEKLFF. The CDR3 DNA reads as TGCGCCAGCAGCTCCCTGGGGGTAGGCCCAAATGAAAAACTGTTTTTT.

In this sample, this clonotype turned up a few times. The DNA of the CDR3 is TGCGCCAGCGGGGGGGTGGGAGGAAACACCATATATTTT. Amino acid sequence: CASGGVGGNTIYF. The chain links TRBV4-3 to TRBJ1-3, with TRBD1 as a possible D gene (5 bases). CDR1 is LGHNA, CDR2 YSLEER, per germline. CDR3 length: 13 amino acids. V was cut by 8 bases and J by 4 bases, with 12 bases left in between.

In its sample, this clonotype was seen many times. This rearrangement joins TRBV28 to TRBJ2-4; D uncertain. CDR3 length equals 12 residues. Per germline, CDR1 MDHEN and CDR2 SYDVKM. Trimming took off 0 bases at V and 9 bases at J, with 6 bases between the two ends. The CDR3 spells CASSLWYGIQYF. CDR3 nucleotide sequence: TGTGCCAGCAGTTTATGGTACGGCATTCAGTACTTC.

V usage is TRBV7-9 and J usage is TRBJ2-1; 14 bases are a match to TRBD2. Germline trimming cut 4 bases from V and 0 bases from J; bases unmatched to any gene: 8. The CDR3 is 19 amino acids. Germline loops: CDR1 SEHNR, CDR2 FQNEAQ (reference sequence). CDR3 DNA sequence: TGTGCCAGCAGCTCGCGACTAGCGGGAGGGCCTGTCTCCTACAATGAGCAGTTCTTC. Translation: CASSSRLAGGPVSYNEQFF.

In regard to this clonotype: A single base separates this from a much larger clone, so it may be a read error. This chain uses TRBV5-3 with TRBJ2-2; D remains unclear. TRBV5-3 is classed as an ORF, of uncertain function. V was trimmed by 10 bases and J by 7 bases, leaving 17 bases between them. CDR3 length: 13 residues. This CDR3 is CACSFSIVGELFF. The DNA of the CDR3 is TGTGCCTGCAGCTTTTCCATCGTCGGGGAGCTGTTTTTT.

To note about this clonotype: One base away lies a much larger clone, so this may be a sequencing read error. V and J are TRBV7-9 and TRBJ2-2, with D perhaps TRBD2 (5 bases). Looked up from germline, CDR1 is SEHNR and CDR2 is FQNEAQ (reference sequence). The CDR3 contains 12 residues. Here the CDR3 DNA reads TGTGCCAGCAGCACCTACACCGGGGTGCTGTTTTTT. It is translated as CASSTYTGVLFF. Full variable domain (missing parts from reference TRBV7-9 and TRBJ2-2): DTGVSQNPRHKITKRGQNVTFRCDPISEHNRLYWYRQTLGQGPEFLTYFQNEAQLEKSRLLSDRFSAERPKGSFSTLEIQRTEQGDSAMYLCASSTYTGVLFFGEGSRLTVL.

This clonotype was picked up a small number of times. This chain uses TRBV6-2 or TRBV6-3 with TRBJ2-2, with no clear D. Germline V CDR1 and CDR2: MNHEY, SVGEGT. Trimming took 7 bases from V and 3 from J, leaving 12 bases between them. The CDR3 runs to 14 residues. CDR3 protein: CASTDFHHTGELFF. The DNA of the CDR3 is TGTGCCAGCACCGATTTCCACCACACCGGGGAGCTGTTTTTT.

This clonotype was seen repeatedly, ten times or more. The V call is TRBV2, the J call TRBJ2-4; the match to TRBD2 covers 7 bases. V lost 8 bases to trimming and J lost 0 bases; unmatched junction nucleotides: 10. Germline loops: CDR1 SNHLY, CDR2 FYNNEI. This CDR3 is built from 16 residues. This chain's CDR3 is CASGEERDLAKNIQYF. DNA for the CDR3: TGTGCCAGCGGAGAGGAGCGGGACCTAGCCAAAAACATTCAGTACTTC.

The chain links TRBV11-3 to TRBJ1-5; a weak D match, TRBD1 (6 bases). The CDR3 is 16 residues long. The germline CDR1 and CDR2 sequences are SGHNT and YENEEA. Trimming removed 2 bases at V and 0 bases at J, with 11 bases between. CDR3 loop: CASSLPGAISNQPQHF. As DNA, the CDR3 is TGTGCCAGCAGCTTACCGGGGGCAATTAGCAATCAGCCCCAGCATTTT.

This clonotype has ten or more counts. The chain is built from TRBV29-1 and TRBJ2-1; 8 nucleotides match TRBD1. The germline V gene encodes CDR1 SQVTM and CDR2 ANQGSEA. V shed 3 bases, J shed 6 bases, and the junction held 4 bases outside the gene matches. The CDR3 consists of 13 residues. The CDR3 bases are TGCAGCGTTGATGCGGACAGGGTCAATGAGCAGTTCTTC. It yields the protein CSVDADRVNEQFF.